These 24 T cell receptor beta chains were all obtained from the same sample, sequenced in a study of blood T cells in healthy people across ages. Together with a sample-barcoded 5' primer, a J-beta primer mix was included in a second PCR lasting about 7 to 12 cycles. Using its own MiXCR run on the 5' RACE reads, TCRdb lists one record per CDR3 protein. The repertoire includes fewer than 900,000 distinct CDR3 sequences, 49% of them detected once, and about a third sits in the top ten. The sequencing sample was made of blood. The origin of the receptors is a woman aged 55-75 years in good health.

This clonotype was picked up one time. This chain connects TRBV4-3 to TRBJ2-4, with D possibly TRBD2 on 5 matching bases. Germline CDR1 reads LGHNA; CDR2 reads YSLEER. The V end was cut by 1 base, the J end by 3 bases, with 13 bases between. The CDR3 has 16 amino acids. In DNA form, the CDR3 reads TGCGCCAGCAGCCAAGGGATGGGAGTAGGCAAAAACATTCAGTACTTC. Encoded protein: CASSQGMGVGKNIQYF.

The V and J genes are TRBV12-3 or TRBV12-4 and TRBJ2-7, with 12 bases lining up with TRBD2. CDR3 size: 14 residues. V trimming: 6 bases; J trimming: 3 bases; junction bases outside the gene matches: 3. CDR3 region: CASSLAGGDYEQYF. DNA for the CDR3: TGTGCCAGCAGCCTAGCGGGAGGGGACTACGAGCAGTACTTC.

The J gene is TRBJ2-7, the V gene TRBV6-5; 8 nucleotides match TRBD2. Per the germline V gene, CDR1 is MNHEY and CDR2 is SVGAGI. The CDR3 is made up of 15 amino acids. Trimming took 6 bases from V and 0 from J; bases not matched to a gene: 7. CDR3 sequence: CASRSPSGRSYEQYF. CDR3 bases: TGTGCCAGCAGATCCCCTAGCGGGCGCTCCTACGAGCAGTACTTC.

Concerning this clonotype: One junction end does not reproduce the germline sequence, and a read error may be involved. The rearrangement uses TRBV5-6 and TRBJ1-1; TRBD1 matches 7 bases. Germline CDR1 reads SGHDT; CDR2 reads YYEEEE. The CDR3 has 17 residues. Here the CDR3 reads CASSPDGPGTVNTETFF. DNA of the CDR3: TGTGCCAGCAGCCCTGACGGGCCCGGGACAGTGAACACTGAAACTTTCTTT.

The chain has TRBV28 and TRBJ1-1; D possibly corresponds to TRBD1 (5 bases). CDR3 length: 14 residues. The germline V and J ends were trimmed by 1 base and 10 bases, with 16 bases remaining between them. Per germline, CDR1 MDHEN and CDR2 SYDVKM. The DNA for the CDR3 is TGTGCCAGCAGTTTATTGGGGCCTAGTGTGTCAGCTTTCTTT. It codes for CASSLLGPSVSAFF.

CDR3: CSVEGGRKAFF. In DNA, the CDR3 is TGCAGCGTTGAAGGGGGCAGAAAAGCTTTCTTT. This sequence joins TRBV29-1 and TRBJ1-1; a possible D gene is TRBD1 (5 bases). The germline V and J ends were trimmed by 1 base and 9 bases, with 9 bases remaining between them. Germline V gene data show CDR1 as SQVTM and CDR2 as ANQGSEA. There are 11 residues in the CDR3.

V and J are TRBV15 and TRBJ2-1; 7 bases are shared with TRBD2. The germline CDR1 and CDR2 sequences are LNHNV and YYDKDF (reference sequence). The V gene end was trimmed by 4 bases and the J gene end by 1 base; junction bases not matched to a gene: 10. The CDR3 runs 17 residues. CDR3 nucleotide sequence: TGTGCCACCAGCACTCGTCCTAGCGGAGTATCCTACAATGAGCAGTTCTTC. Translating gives CATSTRPSGVSYNEQFF.

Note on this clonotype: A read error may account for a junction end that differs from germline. The CDR3 nucleotides read TGTACCAGCAGAGATGAAGGAGATACGCAGTATTTT. Translation gives CTSRDEGDTQYF. The chain carries TRBV25-1 and TRBJ2-3; D remains unclear. The CDR3 loop spans 12 amino acids. Per the germline V gene, CDR1 is MGHDK and CDR2 is SYGVNS.

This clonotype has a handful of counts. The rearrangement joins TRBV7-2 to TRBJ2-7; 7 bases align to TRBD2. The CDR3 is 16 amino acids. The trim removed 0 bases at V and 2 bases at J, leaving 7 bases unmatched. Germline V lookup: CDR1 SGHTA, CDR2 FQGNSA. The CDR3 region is CASSLASGGLPYEQYF. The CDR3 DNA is TGTGCCAGCAGCTTAGCTAGTGGGGGACTACCCTACGAGCAGTACTTC.

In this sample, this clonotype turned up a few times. CDR3 coding DNA: TGCGCCAGCAGCTGGTCAGGGGCCGGGGCCAACGTCCTGACTTTC. Amino acid sequence: CASSWSGAGANVLTF. The chain couples TRBV5-1 to TRBJ2-6, with a possible D match to TRBD1 (6 bases). Germline CDR1 reads SGHRS; CDR2 reads YFSETQ. Trimming left V 3 bases short and J 4 bases short, with 11 bases between. The CDR3 has 15 amino acids.

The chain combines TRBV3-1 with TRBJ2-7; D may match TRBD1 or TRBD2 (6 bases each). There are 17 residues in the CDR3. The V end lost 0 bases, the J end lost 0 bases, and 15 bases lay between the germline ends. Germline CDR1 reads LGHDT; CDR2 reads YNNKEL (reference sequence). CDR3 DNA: TGTGCCAGCAGCCAAGATGGTGGAGGGGGGAACTCCTACGAGCAGTACTTC. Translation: CASSQDGGGGNSYEQYF.

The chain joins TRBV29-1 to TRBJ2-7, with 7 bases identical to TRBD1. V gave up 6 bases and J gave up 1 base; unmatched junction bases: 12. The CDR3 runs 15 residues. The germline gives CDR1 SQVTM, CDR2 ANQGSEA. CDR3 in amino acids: CSVHLPDRASYEQYF. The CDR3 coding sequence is TGCAGCGTCCACCTCCCCGACAGGGCGTCCTACGAGCAGTACTTC.

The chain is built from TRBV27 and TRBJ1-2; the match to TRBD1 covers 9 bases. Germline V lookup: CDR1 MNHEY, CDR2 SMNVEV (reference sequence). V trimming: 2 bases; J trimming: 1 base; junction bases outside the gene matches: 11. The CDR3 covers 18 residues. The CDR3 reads CASSLILPGTGLNYGYTF. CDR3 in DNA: TGTGCCAGCAGTTTAATACTTCCCGGGACAGGGCTTAACTATGGCTACACCTTC.

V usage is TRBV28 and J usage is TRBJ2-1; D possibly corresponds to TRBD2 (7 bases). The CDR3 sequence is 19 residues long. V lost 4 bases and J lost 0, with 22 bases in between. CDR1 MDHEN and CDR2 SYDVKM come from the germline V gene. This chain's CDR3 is CASSSIWGGHQSSYNEQFF. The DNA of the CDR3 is TGTGCCAGCAGTTCAATATGGGGGGGACACCAAAGCTCCTACAATGAGCAGTTCTTC.

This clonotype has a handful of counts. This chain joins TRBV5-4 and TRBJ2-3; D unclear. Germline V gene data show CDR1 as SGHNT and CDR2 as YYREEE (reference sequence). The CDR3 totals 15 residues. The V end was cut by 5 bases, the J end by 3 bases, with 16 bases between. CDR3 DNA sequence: TGTGCCAGCAGTTCTCCTCTTTTGGCGACAGATACGCAGTATTTT. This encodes CASSSPLLATDTQYF.

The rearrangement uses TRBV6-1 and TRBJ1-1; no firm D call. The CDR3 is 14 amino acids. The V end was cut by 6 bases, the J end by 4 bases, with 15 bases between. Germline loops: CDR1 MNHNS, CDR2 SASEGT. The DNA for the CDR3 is TGTGCCAGCAGATTCGAGGGCATCGGCACTGAAGCTTTCTTT. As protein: CASRFEGIGTEAFF.

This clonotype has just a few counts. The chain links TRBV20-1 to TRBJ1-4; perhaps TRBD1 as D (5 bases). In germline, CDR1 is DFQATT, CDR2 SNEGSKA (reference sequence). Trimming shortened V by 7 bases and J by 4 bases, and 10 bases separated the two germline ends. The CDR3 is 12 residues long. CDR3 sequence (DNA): TGCAGTGGCCGGGACCGTAATGAAAAACTGTTTTTT. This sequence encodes CSGRDRNEKLFF.

Here the CDR3 reads CSARDLSPLSTAYNEQYF. CDR3 coding DNA: TGCAGTGCTAGAGACCTCAGCCCTCTCTCGACGGCCTACAATGAGCAGTACTTC. The chain is built from TRBV20-1 and TRBJ2-7; no reliable D call. The ends were cut back, 0 bases at V and 7 bases at J, with 28 bases in the middle. Germline V gene data show CDR1 as DFQATT and CDR2 as SNEGSKA (reference sequence). The CDR3 is made up of 18 amino acids.

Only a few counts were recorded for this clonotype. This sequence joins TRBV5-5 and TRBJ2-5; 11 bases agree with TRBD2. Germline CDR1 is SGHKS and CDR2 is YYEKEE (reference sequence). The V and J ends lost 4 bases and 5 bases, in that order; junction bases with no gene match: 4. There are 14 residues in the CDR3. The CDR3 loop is CASSTLAGVETQYF. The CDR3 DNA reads TGTGCCAGCAGCACACTAGCGGGAGTGGAGACCCAGTACTTC. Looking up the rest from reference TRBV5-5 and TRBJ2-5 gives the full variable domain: DAGVTQSPTHLIKTRGQQVTLRCSPISGHKSVSWYQQVLGQGPQFIFQYYEKEERGRGNFPDRFSARQFPNYSSELNVNALLLGDSALYLCASSTLAGVETQYFGPGTRLLVL.

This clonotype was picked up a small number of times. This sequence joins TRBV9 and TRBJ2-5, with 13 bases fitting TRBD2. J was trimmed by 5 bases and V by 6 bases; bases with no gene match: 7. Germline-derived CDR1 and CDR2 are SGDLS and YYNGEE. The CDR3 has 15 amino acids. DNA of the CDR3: TGTGCCAGCACCTTCGGACTAGCGGGAGCGGAGACCCAGTACTTC. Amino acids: CASTFGLAGAETQYF.

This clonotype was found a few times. CDR3 residues: CASSQGLEGGYEQYF. The CDR3 nucleotides are TGTGCCAGCAGCCAAGGTCTCGAGGGGGGATACGAGCAGTACTTC. The chain employs TRBV3-1 and TRBJ2-7; D is tentatively TRBD1 or TRBD2 (6 bases each). Germline CDR1 reads LGHDT; CDR2 reads YNNKEL (reference sequence). The CDR3 spans 15 residues. Trimming removed 1 base from V and 4 bases from J, with 14 bases in between.

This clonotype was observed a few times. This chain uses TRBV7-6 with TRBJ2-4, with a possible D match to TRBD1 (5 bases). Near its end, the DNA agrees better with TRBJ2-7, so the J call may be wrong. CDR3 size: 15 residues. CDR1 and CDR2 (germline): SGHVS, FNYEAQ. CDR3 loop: CASSEHQGNPYEQYF. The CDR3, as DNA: TGTGCCAGCAGCGAACACCAGGGAAATCCGTACGAGCAGTACTTC.

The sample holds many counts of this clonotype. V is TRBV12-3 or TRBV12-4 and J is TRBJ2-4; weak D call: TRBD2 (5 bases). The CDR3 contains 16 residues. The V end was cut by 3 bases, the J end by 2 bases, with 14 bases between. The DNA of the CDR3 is TGTGCCAGCAGTTTCCAGTCAGGACTTACCAAAAACATTCAGTACTTC. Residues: CASSFQSGLTKNIQYF.

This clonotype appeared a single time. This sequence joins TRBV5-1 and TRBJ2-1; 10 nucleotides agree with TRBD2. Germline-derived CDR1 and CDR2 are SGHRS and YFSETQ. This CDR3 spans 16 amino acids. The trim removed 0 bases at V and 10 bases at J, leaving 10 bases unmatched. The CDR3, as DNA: TGCGCCAGCAGCTTGGACCCTAGCGGGAGCGTTAGGGAGCAGTTCTTC. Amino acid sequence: CASSLDPSGSVREQFF.